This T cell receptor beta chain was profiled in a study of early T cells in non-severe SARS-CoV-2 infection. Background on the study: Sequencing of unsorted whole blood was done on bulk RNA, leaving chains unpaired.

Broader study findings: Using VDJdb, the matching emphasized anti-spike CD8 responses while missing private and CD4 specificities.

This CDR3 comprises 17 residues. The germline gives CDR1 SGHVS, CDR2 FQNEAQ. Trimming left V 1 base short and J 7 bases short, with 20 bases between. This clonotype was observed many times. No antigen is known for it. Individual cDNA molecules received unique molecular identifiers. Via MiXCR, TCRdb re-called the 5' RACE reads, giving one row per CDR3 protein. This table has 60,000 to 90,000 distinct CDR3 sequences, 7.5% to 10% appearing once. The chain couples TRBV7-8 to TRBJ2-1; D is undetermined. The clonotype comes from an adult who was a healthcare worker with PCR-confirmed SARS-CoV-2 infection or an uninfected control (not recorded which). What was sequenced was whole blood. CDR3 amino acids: CASSLDFGLVLTNEQFF. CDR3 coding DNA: TGTGCCAGCAGCTTAGACTTTGGGCTAGTATTAACGAATGAGCAGTTCTTC.